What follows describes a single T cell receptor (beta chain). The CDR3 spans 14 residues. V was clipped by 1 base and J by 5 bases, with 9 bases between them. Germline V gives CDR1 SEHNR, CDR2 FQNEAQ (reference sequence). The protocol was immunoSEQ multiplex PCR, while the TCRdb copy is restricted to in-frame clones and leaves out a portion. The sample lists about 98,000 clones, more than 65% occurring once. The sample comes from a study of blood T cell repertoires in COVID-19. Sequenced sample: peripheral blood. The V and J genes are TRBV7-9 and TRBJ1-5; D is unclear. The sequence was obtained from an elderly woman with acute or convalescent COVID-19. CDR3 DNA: TGTGCCAGCAGCTTAGGGCCCGAGGATCAGCCCCAGCATTTT. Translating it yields CASSLGPEDQPQHF.